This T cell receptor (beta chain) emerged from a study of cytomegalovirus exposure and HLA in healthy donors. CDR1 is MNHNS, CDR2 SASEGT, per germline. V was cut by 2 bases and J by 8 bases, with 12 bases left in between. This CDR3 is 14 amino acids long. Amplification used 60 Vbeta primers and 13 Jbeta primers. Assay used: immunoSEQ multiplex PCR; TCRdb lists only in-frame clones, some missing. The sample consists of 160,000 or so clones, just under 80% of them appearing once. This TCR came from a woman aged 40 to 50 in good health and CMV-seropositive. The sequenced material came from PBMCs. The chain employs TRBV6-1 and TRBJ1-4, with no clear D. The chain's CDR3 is CASSEQSSFEKLFF. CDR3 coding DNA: TGTGCCAGCAGTGAACAGTCCTCCTTCGAAAAACTGTTTTTT.